This TCR beta chain originates from a study of T-cell reconstitution after alpha-beta-depleted transplantation in children. The germline V gene has CDR1 SGHRS and CDR2 YFSETQ. Trimming cost V 7 bases and J 1 base; bases outside gene matches: 11. CDR3 size: 16 residues. Using unique molecular identifiers, the investigators prepared the TCRbeta library. In TCRdb, the PCR reads were re-called with MiXCR into one record per CDR3 protein. The table records 600,000 to 700,000 distinct CDR3 sequences, roughly 15% of them present only once. This clonotype was found a few times. This receptor was identified in a human donor who donated a stem cell graft to a child with acute myeloid leukemia. This sample comprised PBMCs from the stem cell graft donor, obtained from the stem cell graft. The chain uses TRBV5-1 and TRBJ2-1, with TRBD1 matching over 7 bases. CDR3 nucleotides: TGCGCCAGCCGTCCCACATCGGGACAGTCCTACAATGAGCAGTTCTTC. Translating gives CASRPTSGQSYNEQFF.